This T cell receptor beta chain was identified during a study of blood T cell repertoires in COVID-19. Turning to the study itself: Collection of acute and convalescent COVID-19 samples took place in the United States, Italy and Spain. Sample material is recorded as cDNA or gDNA derived from T cells, B-cell-depleted T cells, or PBMCs.

Only in-frame clones appear in the TCRdb table, and some are missing; sequencing was by immunoSEQ multiplex PCR. The table lists approximately 210,000 clones, approximately 84% of them singletons. This CDR3 has 16 amino acids. V lost 4 bases, J lost 4 bases, and 8 bases stayed unmatched. The germline V gene encodes CDR1 SGHTS and CDR2 YDEGEE. Individuals aged 18 to 89 years were recruited from about two dozen US areas. The recovered donors of Cohort 3 showed two negative PCRs, clearance, or symptom resolution. The chain has TRBV5-8 and TRBJ1-3; TRBD1 agrees at 10 bases. This TCR derives from a man aged 40-50 years who had recovered from COVID-19. The source material was PBMCs or T cells enriched from blood (not recorded which). The DNA for the CDR3 is TGTGCCAGCAGCAAGCCGGGACAGGGGTACGGAAACACCATATATTTT. This encodes CASSKPGQGYGNTIYF.